The 25 T cell receptor beta chains listed next were all sequenced from one sample in a study of vaccination and CD4 T cells after COVID-19. Their antigens remain unidentified. The Oncomine TCR Beta short-read assay generated sequence data from the DNA of cultured CD4+ T cells. MiXCR, run by TCRdb on the PCR reads, gives a single entry per CDR3 protein. In the table there are fewer than 15,000 distinct CDR3 sequences, roughly two thirds of which are singletons. Treatment described: roughly nine-day PBMC culture with coronavirus spike peptide pools or control peptides (ViraFEST assay). Sequencing was performed on CD4+ T cells from blood, cultured in vitro. Receptors were obtained from a human donor who had recovered from COVID-19.

This chain joins TRBV6-1 and TRBJ2-4; D is unclear. The CDR3 loop spans 11 amino acids. Trimming pared 6 bases from V and 7 bases from J, leaving 7 bases between. CDR1 and CDR2 (germline): MNHNS, SASEGT. The CDR3 region is CASSHYNIQYF. CDR3 in DNA: TGTGCCAGCAGCCACTATAACATTCAGTACTTC.

The V and J genes are TRBV6-2 or TRBV6-3 and TRBJ2-1, with D tentatively TRBD1 (6 bases). The CDR3 totals 12 residues. V lost 5 bases to trimming and J lost 9 bases, with 11 bases between them. The germline V gene has CDR1 MNHEY and CDR2 SVGEGT. CDR3 DNA sequence: TGTGCCAGCAGTGGAACAGGGTCTGAGCAGTTCTTC. Translated: CASSGTGSEQFF.

The sample holds a few counts of this clonotype. This chain uses TRBV20-1 with TRBJ1-1; maybe TRBD1 (5 bases). CDR3 size: 13 residues. V lost 1 base, J lost 4 bases, and 10 bases lay in between. Germline V gene sequence: CDR1 DFQATT, CDR2 SNEGSKA (reference sequence). The CDR3, as DNA: TGCAGTGCTAGAGTGGGACGGACCACTGAAGCTTTCTTT. Residues: CSARVGRTTEAFF.

The J gene is TRBJ1-2, the V gene TRBV2; D gene uncertain. Germline-derived CDR1 and CDR2 are SNHLY and FYNNEI. This CDR3 region has 12 residues. V dropped 7 bases and J dropped 1 base, with 7 bases sitting between them. CDR3 bases: TGTGCCAGCACGATAAATAACTATGGCTACACCTTC. Amino acid sequence: CASTINNYGYTF.

The V gene is TRBV6-5, the J gene TRBJ2-1, with TRBD2 matching 7 bases. Germline CDR1 reads MNHEY; CDR2 reads SVGAGI. Losses at the gene ends were 2 bases for V and 5 bases for J; bases not matched to a gene: 18. CDR3 length: 19 residues. CDR3 residues: CASSYNPSVSGKKDNEQFF. The CDR3 bases are TGTGCCAGCAGTTACAATCCGTCCGTAAGCGGGAAGAAAGACAATGAGCAGTTCTTC.

This clonotype was seen a handful of times. This chain links TRBV7-8 with TRBJ1-5; TRBD1 might be the D (6 bases). The V end lost 1 base, the J end lost 9 bases, and 16 bases lay between the germline ends. CDR1 and CDR2 from the germline V gene are SGHVS and FQNEAQ. The CDR3 has 15 residues. CDR3 sequence (DNA): TGTGCCAGCAGCTTAGATAGGCAGGGGCCTCGGCCCCAGCATTTT. This sequence encodes CASSLDRQGPRPQHF.

This clonotype was detected only a few times. This chain joins TRBV15 and TRBJ2-2; no firm D call. V was cut by 0 bases and J by 5 bases, with 10 bases left in between. This CDR3 spans 15 amino acids. Per the germline V gene, CDR1 is LNHNV and CDR2 is YYDKDF (reference sequence). DNA for the CDR3: TGTGCCACCAGCAGAGAGGGGATCGGGACCGGGGAGCTGTTTTTT. It is translated as CATSREGIGTGELFF.

The chain uses TRBV5-1 and TRBJ2-3; no clear D. This CDR3 has 12 amino acids. The germline gives CDR1 SGHRS, CDR2 YFSETQ. Trimming took 3 bases from V and 4 from J, leaving 6 bases between them. The CDR3 DNA reads as TGCGCCAGCAGCTATACCGCAGATACGCAGTATTTT. It is translated as CASSYTADTQYF.

The chain combines TRBV7-2 with TRBJ1-1; D might be TRBD1 (6 bases). There are 13 residues in the CDR3. Trimming pared 6 bases from V and 11 bases from J, leaving 19 bases between. Germline assignment: CDR1 SGHTA and CDR2 FQGNSA. The CDR3 is CASRQTGRTRAFF. DNA for the CDR3: TGTGCCAGCAGACAGACAGGTAGAACACGGGCTTTCTTT.

This clonotype was observed a few times. The chain couples TRBV20-1 to TRBJ1-5, with 11 bases aligning to TRBD1. J lost 2 bases, V lost 7 bases, and 4 bases had no gene match. This CDR3 comprises 14 residues. Germline CDR1 reads DFQATT; CDR2 reads SNEGSKA (reference sequence). CDR3 sequence reads: CSGTGGAGNQPQHF. The CDR3 DNA reads as TGCAGTGGGACAGGGGGCGCAGGCAATCAGCCCCAGCATTTT.

The rearrangement uses TRBV7-2 and TRBJ1-2; tentatively, D is TRBD1 (6 bases). The CDR3 spans 15 residues. Trimming took off 5 bases at V and 4 bases at J, with 17 bases between the two ends. CDR1 is SGHTA, CDR2 FQGNSA, per germline. The CDR3 coding sequence is TGTGCCAGCAGCCCCAAGAATCAGGGGTCCTATGGCTACACCTTC. The encoded protein is CASSPKNQGSYGYTF.

The J gene is TRBJ2-7, the V gene TRBV7-2; TRBD2 aligns across 9 bases. CDR1 is SGHTA, CDR2 FQGNSA, per germline. The CDR3 runs to 15 residues. Unmatched junction bases numbered 7, after V lost 5 bases and J lost 2 bases. This CDR3 reads CASSPSAGGPYEQYF. In DNA form, the CDR3 reads TGTGCCAGCAGCCCTAGCGCGGGAGGGCCCTACGAGCAGTACTTC.

In its sample, this clonotype is medium-sized. The V and J genes are TRBV18 and TRBJ2-7; 8 bases are a match to TRBD1. Germline lookup yields CDR1 KGHSH and CDR2 LQKENI. J lost 6 bases, V lost 6 bases, and 7 bases had no gene match. This CDR3 is built from 13 residues. In DNA, the CDR3 is TGTGCCAGCTCTGGACAGGGAGTCGGCGAGCAGTACTTC. Translating it yields CASSGQGVGEQYF.

The V and J genes are TRBV12-3 or TRBV12-4 and TRBJ1-2, with no clear D. The CDR3 loop spans 13 amino acids. V dropped 5 bases and J dropped 2 bases, with 9 bases sitting between them. CDR3 sequence (DNA): TGTGCCAGCAGTCCCCGACAAAACTATGGCTACACCTTC. This codes for CASSPRQNYGYTF.

The chain recombines TRBV4-3 with TRBJ2-1; 12 bases are shared with TRBD2. CDR1 is LGHNA, CDR2 YSLEER, per germline. The CDR3 totals 15 residues. V trimming: 6 bases; J trimming: 4 bases; junction bases outside the gene matches: 4. CDR3 amino acids: CASSRTSGDYNEQFF. For the CDR3, the DNA is TGCGCCAGCAGTCGGACTAGCGGGGATTACAATGAGCAGTTCTTC.

In the case of this clonotype: A single base separates this from a much larger clone, so it may be a read error. This chain joins TRBV12-5 and TRBJ1-5, with D maybe TRBD1 (5 bases). CDR1 and CDR2 from the germline V gene are LGHNT and FRNRAP. The CDR3 totals 18 residues. CDR3 sequence: CASGLVRQNKFSNQPQRF. The CDR3 DNA reads as TGTGCTAGTGGTTTGGTAAGACAGAATAAATTTAGCAATCAGCCCCAGCGTTTT. The full variable domain, in which reference TRBV12-5 and TRBJ1-5 provide the parts outside the CDR3, is DARVTQTPRHKVTEMGQEVTMRCQPILGHNTVFWYRQTMMQGLELLAYFRNRAPLDDSGMPKDRFSAEMPDATLATLKIQPSEPRDSAVYFCASGLVRQNKFSNQPQRFGDGTRLSIL.

V is TRBV27 and J is TRBJ1-5; D may be TRBD1 (5 bases). The length of the CDR3 is 15 residues. V was shortened by 6 bases and J by 1 base, with 13 bases between the two germline ends. Germline V gene sequence: CDR1 MNHEY, CDR2 SMNVEV (reference sequence). The CDR3 spells CASSRSRDSNQPQHF. CDR3 sequence (DNA): TGTGCCAGCAGCCGAAGCCGGGACAGCAATCAGCCCCAGCATTTT.

The V gene is TRBV20-1, the J gene TRBJ1-3; 9 positions match TRBD1. J lost 8 bases, V lost 3 bases, and 8 bases had no gene match. This CDR3 region has 14 residues. CDR1 is DFQATT, CDR2 SNEGSKA, per germline (reference sequence). The CDR3 DNA reads as TGCAGTGCTAGGGGGGACAGGGTTAAGGACACCATATATTTT. Protein: CSARGDRVKDTIYF.

This sequence joins TRBV7-2 and TRBJ2-7; D possibly matches TRBD1 or TRBD2 (5 bases each). Germline V gene data show CDR1 as SGHTA and CDR2 as FQGNSA. V lost 3 bases, J lost 2 bases, and 11 bases lay in between. The CDR3 covers 14 residues. CDR3 in DNA: TGTGCCAGCAGCTTCCGGGACGGCGCCTACGAGCAGTACTTC. It translates to CASSFRDGAYEQYF.

The gene calls are TRBV20-1 and TRBJ1-4; D gene ambiguous. The CDR3 is made up of 11 amino acids. The V gene's germline CDR1 is DFQATT and CDR2 SNEGSKA (reference sequence). The germline V and J ends were trimmed by 5 bases and 6 bases, with 7 bases remaining between them. The CDR3 reads CSAPLYEKLFF. DNA of the CDR3: TGCAGTGCTCCCCTTTATGAAAAACTGTTTTTT.

This chain uses TRBV5-1 with TRBJ2-1; 7 bases map to TRBD2. Trimming removed 3 bases from V and 7 bases from J; junction bases left unmatched: 10. Per germline, CDR1 SGHRS and CDR2 YFSETQ. The CDR3 covers 15 residues. In DNA, the CDR3 is TGCGCCAGCAGCTCCGGGACTACCAGATCGAATGAGCAGTTCTTC. This encodes CASSSGTTRSNEQFF.

The J gene is TRBJ1-3, the V gene TRBV2, with D unresolved. CDR3 length: 12 amino acids. Germline V gene sequence: CDR1 SNHLY, CDR2 FYNNEI. V lost 6 bases, J lost 5 bases, and 8 bases lay in between. CDR3 nucleotide sequence: TGTGCCAGCAGCGACAATAGAAACACCATATATTTT. It is translated as CASSDNRNTIYF. Variable domain in full (rest from reference TRBV2 and TRBJ1-3): EPEVTQTPSHQVTQMGQEVILRCVPISNHLYFYWYRQILGQKVEFLVSFYNNEISEKSEIFDDQFSVERPDGSNFTLKIRSTKLEDSAMYFCASSDNRNTIYFGEGSWLTVV.

The chain recombines TRBV7-6 with TRBJ2-2; 10 nucleotides align to TRBD1. The J segment lost 6 bases and the V segment lost 1 base, leaving 5 bases of the junction unmatched. Germline assignment: CDR1 SGHVS and CDR2 FNYEAQ. The CDR3 spans 16 residues. The CDR3 coding sequence is TGTGCCAGCAGCTTAGGCGGACAGGGGGTCTCCGGGGAGCTGTTTTTT. It is translated as CASSLGGQGVSGELFF.

The chain is built from TRBV14 and TRBJ1-1; D possibly corresponds to TRBD1 (5 bases). Germline V gene data show CDR1 as SGHDN and CDR2 as FVKESK. Trimming took off 3 bases at V and 2 bases at J, with 22 bases between the two ends. The CDR3 length is 18 residues. The CDR3 spells CASSQRPFTTGDNTEAFF. CDR3 coding DNA: TGTGCCAGCAGCCAGCGGCCATTTACCACAGGCGATAACACTGAAGCTTTCTTT.

This rearrangement joins TRBV18 to TRBJ2-3; 8 bases are shared with TRBD1. Looked up from germline, CDR1 is KGHSH and CDR2 is LQKENI. The V gene end was trimmed by 3 bases and the J gene end by 6 bases; junction bases not matched to a gene: 11. The CDR3 has 16 amino acids. CDR3 loop: CASSPSRTGLKDTQYF. The CDR3 bases are TGTGCCAGCTCACCCTCCCGGACAGGGTTAAAGGATACGCAGTATTTT.